The sequence of this TCR beta chain was determined in a study of T-cell reconstitution after alpha-beta-depleted transplantation in children. The J segment lost 2 bases and the V segment lost 5 bases, leaving 11 bases of the junction unmatched. This CDR3 is built from 15 residues. Germline CDR1 DFQATT, CDR2 SNEGSKA (reference sequence). This clonotype has just a few counts. A library of TCRbeta sequences, prepared with unique molecular identifiers, was generated. TCRdb analysed the PCR reads with MiXCR anew, one entry per CDR3 protein. The sample contains around 530,000 distinct CDR3 sequences, approximately 32% of which appear only once.

The sequencing used PBMCs from the stem cell graft donor, collected from the stem cell graft. The chain recombines TRBV20-1 with TRBJ2-7; 8 bases fit TRBD2. The source is a human donor who donated a stem cell graft to a child with aplastic anemia. The CDR3: CSAPQAGSGAYEQYF. Written as DNA, the CDR3 is TGCAGTGCTCCCCAAGCAGGTAGCGGGGCCTACGAGCAGTACTTC.